This T cell receptor beta chain was sequenced during a study of cytomegalovirus exposure and HLA in healthy donors (TCRdb year 2017). Some background on the complete study: In an earlier analysis of approximately 500 of the donors, 250 to 350 Gb of sequence data and some 120 million unique TCR beta sequences from approximately 180 million T cells were reported. A later genetic analysis used genome-wide SNP genotypes for about 55% of the 666 donors, treating that subset as a discovery cohort. Typing coverage varied by locus: about 620-640 donors for A, B, C, DRB1 and DQB1; some 520 for DQA1; 606 for DPA1; 400 to 480 for DPB1. About 320 gigabases of sequencing data and approximately 85 million unique TCR sequences were included in an early release covering several hundred HLA-typed donors. All discovery cohort repertoires had been generated using a single sequencing platform. Roughly 5 DR-DQ haplotypes were handled as single units for association and clustering, since linkage in the cohort was strong. Among 398 genotyped donors of the cohort, an average of around 240,000 unique TCR beta nucleotide sequences were sequenced per donor, roughly 20% of them non-productive. HLA typing covered class I and class II loci at four-digit resolution. Donor age, sex, ethnicity and CMV serostatus were compiled together with the repertoire data. To study patterns of TCR occurrence, a later analysis re-analyzed previously published TCR beta repertoires from several hundred donors and added high-resolution HLA genotyping. An earlier analysis of 450 to 750 of the donors used high-throughput TCR beta sequencing to judge whether each TCR beta V gene segment behaved as functional or pseudogenic. Along with the approximately 650-subject first cohort, a separate validation cohort of over 90 different subjects was used. Using immunosequencing, the study profiled T cell repertoires from fewer than 850 subjects and related those repertoires to cytomegalovirus serostatus. Rather than using new phenotypic data, the later analysis identified candidate immune exposures from TCR beta sequences and from how often those sequences occurred across donors. The genetic ancestry cluster associated with self-reported Caucasian donors included about 84% of the roughly 360 genotyped donors. The study combined high-throughput TCR immunosequencing, statistical association of individual TCRs with disease status, and machine learning to predict cytomegalovirus infection status. The study aimed to test whether cataloging public T cell receptors could reveal signatures of past pathogen exposure.

Library generation was performed with the immunoSEQ multiplex PCR assay. For the multiplex PCR, a mixture combining 60 forward primers for TCR Vbeta segments and 13 reverse primers for TCR Jbeta segments was used. Amplification of the CDR3 region of rearranged TCR beta genes was performed with a multiplex PCR assay on genomic DNA. Amplified TCR beta libraries were sequenced as 87-base-pair reads on the Illumina HiSeq System. In the paper's pipeline: In a later analysis, tens of millions of unique TCR beta chains were counted across the roughly 610 repertoires, and roughly 10 million of these chains were shared by at least two donors. To remove PCR and sequencing errors, raw reads were error-corrected and collapsed into unique sequences using a nearest-neighbor algorithm that merged closely related sequences. To assign V, D and J gene segments, CDR3 sequences were aligned to IMGT reference sequences. For a sequence to be retained, a match of at least six nucleotides to both a V gene segment and a J gene segment was required. Rearrangements were called productive when the CDR3 lacked stop codons and stayed in frame with V and J; all others were non-productive. Following IMGT convention, CDR3 was defined as the stretch from the second conserved V-encoded cysteine up to the conserved J-encoded phenylalanine. In an earlier analysis of 500 to 650 of the donors, sequences lacking an unambiguous match to a single V gene segment were excluded. An earlier analysis of a few hundred of the donors called V segments functional above 56.7% productive rearrangements and segregating when the between-donor standard deviation exceeded 5%. To diagnose cytomegalovirus status from the catalog of TCR beta chain sequences, a statistical classification framework was built. In a later analysis, TCR nucleotide sequences were compared against IMGT/GENE-DB human TR gene sequences so that V and J genes could be assigned. A later analysis assigned CDR3 sequences and most-parsimonious VDJ recombination scenarios with the TCRdist pipeline. In a later analysis, every TCR beta chain was defined by the combination of its CDR3 amino acid sequence and its V-gene family, and reads without a unique V-gene family were dropped. In a later analysis, fewer than 650 highly shared, low-generation-probability nucleotide sequences were removed to address suspected cross-contamination and a sequencing artifact. A later analysis calculated a clonal expansion index for each public chain from normalized within-repertoire ranks of inferred template counts. A later analysis computed generation probabilities with a VDJ recombination model fitted to out-of-frame rearrangements, and checked the results against IGoR. In a later analysis, TCR-TCR, TCR-HLA and TCR-CMV co-occurrence was scored with hypergeometric tests, and a repertoire-size bias correction was applied to TCR pairs. To estimate false discovery rates, a later analysis permuted the HLA or CMV assignments 20 times. In a later analysis, co-occurring TCRs were grouped using DBSCAN, and TCRdist sequence similarity was added for clustering within HLA-allele-positive subsets. Repertoires with fewer than 30,000 or more than 120,000 public chains, plus five repertoires with anomalous nucleotide sharing, were excluded from co-occurrence clustering. TCRdb obtained this table from immuneACCESS and retained in-frame rearrangements with V and J assigned. These tables miss some clones; where compared with another copy, unresolved V genes account for less than half of the shortfall, and the remainder is unexplained. The D gene and trimming were derived from the DNA, and the V and J assignments and clone size from that table. The sample's own table lists roughly 100,000 clones. The leading ten clones occupy around 0.59% of the sample.

CDR3 length: 16 amino acids, cysteine to phenylalanine. This entry keeps only the CDR3 DNA: 48 bases, framed from base 1. The germline V gene provides CDR1 SGHDT and CDR2 YYEEEE. The germline ends are 20 bases apart after V is trimmed by 3 bases and J by 4 bases. As regards this clone: Its antigen remains undetermined.

The cohort consisted of more than 650 healthy bone marrow donors. At the time of sampling, all cohort members were nominally healthy, though unrecorded immune exposures were likely present. The donor tested CMV seronegative and was one of the 352 seronegative cohort members. A peripheral blood sample was collected from each donor, and TCR beta sequencing was performed on peripheral blood mononuclear cells. Genomic DNA extraction from the blood cell samples was performed with the Qiagen DNeasy Blood Extraction Kit. Overall results and qualifications from the work: The authors suggested that the approach could potentially be extended to other disease states and immunological phenotypes. The classifier was reported to diagnose cytomegalovirus status with high specificity and sensitivity in both the original cohort and the validation cohort. Roughly uniform sequencing depth across donors was assumed in presence/absence analyses, although this assumption may not hold. While some public TCRs were present in many individuals, most TCR sequences turned up only very rarely across donors. Because HLA typing was missing for some donors at each locus, association tests included only the typed subset. According to a later analysis, parvovirus B19, influenza, CMV and Epstein-Barr virus appeared linked to several top co-occurrence clusters. Specific HLA alleles were associated with roughly 17,000 TCR beta sequences at a false discovery rate of 0.05 in a later analysis. In a later analysis, the rate of TCR association differed among HLA loci, with DRB1 alleles having the most associated TCRs and HLA-C alleles having the fewest. In vitro tests confirmed that a few of the cytomegalovirus-associated TCR beta chains recognize cytomegalovirus antigens. Because counts were too low, seventeen rarely observed V segments, including chromosome 9 orphons, were excluded from the earlier analysis of some 540 of the donors. Some IMGT-functional V segments, including TRBV6-2 and TRBV6-3, could not be told apart with the 87-base-pair reads, so those segments were excluded. In an earlier analysis of approximately 600 of the donors, most TCR beta V segments were observed in productive rearrangements about 87% or about 30% of the time, broadly matching IMGT annotations. The sequencing pipeline was judged likely to have produced a cluster of highly shared sequence variants as a technical artifact. In the study, 150 to 200 TCR beta chains were listed as associated with cytomegalovirus. In a later genetic analysis, fewer N-insertions in productive TCRs were reported among donors in an Asian-associated ancestry cluster than the roughly 640-donor mean. Immune exposure information for the cohort was limited to CMV serostatus. Correlated functional status among segregating V segments might reflect linkage disequilibrium, but an unknown experimental factor could not be ruled out. Assigning TCR associations to individual alleles was difficult when HLA alleles, especially DR and DQ, strongly co-occurred. This cohort had only TCR beta chains sequenced, and the lack of alpha or paired-chain data limited which features could be detected. A further reported finding was that TCR beta sequences accurately predicted the HLA-A and HLA-B alleles for most subjects in the first cohort. A later analysis found that most CMV-associated TCR beta chains appeared HLA-restricted, with HLA associations seemingly driven largely by CMV exposure. Compared with equally common non-associated chains, HLA-associated TCR beta chains in a later analysis were more clonally expanded and had lower generation probabilities. A later genetic analysis associated a missense DCLRE1C variant with V-gene and J-gene trimming of TCR beta chains, and an independent cohort replicated the association.

The rearranged segments are TRBV5-6 and TRBJ2-7; matching of 5 bases hints at TRBD1 as the D gene. The sequencing sample was made of PBMCs. The sequence was obtained from a man in his fifties in good health and CMV-seronegative. The CDR3 protein sequence reads: CASSSPSRVPLYEQYF. The DNA is as follows: TGTGCCAGCAGCTCGCCCTCCAGGGTCCCTTTATACGAGCAGTACTTC.